A single T cell receptor (beta chain) is shown here with its context. It lacks a known antigen. Base quality data are lacking; no much larger clone is found one base away. Relative to germline, V is 0 bases shorter and J is 4 bases shorter, with 16 bases between their ends. Inclusive of the bounding cysteine and phenylalanine, the CDR3 is 17 residues long. Just the 51-base CDR3 DNA is kept, in frame starting at base 1. CDR1 and CDR2 were assigned from the germline V gene (reference sequence) as LNHNV and YYDKDF. This sample was included in a study of beta chain features in type 1 diabetes (dated by TCRdb to between 2018 and 2020). Context from the whole study: Mean age, gender distribution, total cell number and subset yield were not different between patients and healthy donors. A total of about 100 million sorted cells were examined across all samples, and RNA yield correlated strongly with the number of cells per subset. Whereas all 30 or so donors provided naive and central memory subsets, regulatory and stem cell-like memory subsets were isolated from just 8 patients and roughly 8 healthy donors. In the study, TCRB repertoires of sorted circulating CD4+ T cell subsets from recently diagnosed type 1 diabetes patients were compared with those of matched healthy donors.

Study-level results and caveats: Sequencing cDNA rather than genomic DNA could over-represent highly expressing activated cells, although activation and CD3 levels did not differ between groups. Naive, central memory and regulatory TCRB repertoires appeared to be more alike among patients than among healthy donors. A moderate but significant shortening of TCRB CDR3 length was observed in type 1 diabetes patients in all four CD4+ subsets. Because small numbers of individuals were included in the HLA sub-analyses, any influence of HLA type on TCRB rearrangement was left unresolved. PCR may preferentially amplify shorter templates, but because patient and control samples were amplified and corrected together, any resulting skew would affect both groups equally. Patients with type 1 diabetes made fewer insertions and deleted more nucleotides at VDJ recombination sites, implying thymic rearrangement abnormalities.

The entire isolated RNA was reverse transcribed using the High Capacity cDNA Reverse Transcription Kit, and thus expressed TCRB transcripts were sequenced. Naive, central memory and regulatory T cell samples underwent deep immunoSEQ sequencing, averaging approximately 3.5 million total reads per sample. Sorted cells were lysed in RLT buffer, and RNA was extracted using DNase-treated RNeasy Micro or Mini kits according to cell number. Each cell subset was processed separately to prevent cross-contamination, with patient and healthy donor samples processed together. The immunoSEQ multiplex PCR was used to amplify TCRB sequences from cDNA, yielding 87-bp fragments that span the CDR3 region. Sequencing of the amplicons was performed on the Illumina HiSeq platform. Processing in the source paper ran as follows. PCR bias was corrected computationally using synthetic template baselines, and reads within Hamming distance 2 were collapsed, with unmergeable singletons discarded. Reads were aligned against IMGT to assign V, D and J genes, CDR3 length and insertions or deletions at six rearrangement sites. Within each subset, clonotype counts were normalized to the number of sorted cells before true diversity and Gini coefficients were calculated with the tcR R package. Repertoire sharing was quantified using the overlap coefficient calculated on TCRB nucleotide sequences. Out-of-frame TCRB sequences from naive cells were analyzed to stand in for the pre-selection repertoire. TCRdb took this table from immuneACCESS and kept in-frame rearrangements with V and J called. Such tables lack part of the clones; where checked against another copy, unresolved V genes explain under half of the gap, and the rest is unexplained. V and J calls and clone size are copied from that table; D and trimming were computed from the DNA. The sample table holds some 350,000 clones, of which about 14% were seen once. The ten largest clones represent roughly 0.015% of the sample.

Each donor gave one peripheral blood draw, averaging about 120 mL, which was collected into heparinised tubes. Using a panel that included CD45RO, CCR7, CD25, CD127, CD95 and CD27, naive, central memory, regulatory and stem cell-like memory CD4+ T cells were sorted on a BD FACSAria II. Purity was above 95% for every sorted population. PBMCs were isolated right away by Lymphoprep density gradient centrifugation and were stained directly, without culture. Samples were stained and sorted in pairs, with one healthy donor and one patient per experiment, so that batch effects were minimized. This receptor was taken from a woman between 18 and 29 years old with type 1 diabetes. Source material: naive CD4+ T cells from blood. The cell subset or site label here, explained by the study, means: true naive CD4+ T cells. The chain uses TRBV15 and TRBJ1-5; TRBD1 is a possible D gene, resting on 6 matching bases. The DNA sequence reads TGTGCCACCAGCAGAGATCTCTTGGGGGCAGAGAATCAGCCCCAGCATTTT. Its product reads: CATSRDLLGAENQPQHF.